A selection of T cell receptor beta chains follows, all from one sample in a study of T cell repertoires in cytomegalovirus infection. One entry per CDR3 protein results from TCRdb running MiXCR on the reads. Of roughly 640,000 distinct CDR3 sequences in the sample, 24% are singletons; the top ten hold roughly 8%. Sequencing used CD8+ T cells from PBMCs. The receptors derive from a human donor in good health (CMV status not recorded). Some clones in this sample may be carry-over from other donors' samples. Each CDR3 is given with its conserved first and last residue. The order of the fields is CDR3 DNA, CDR3 protein, V gene, clone size, D gene, J gene. D genes are given only for firm matches. Clone size is stated in some rows and not others, as once, few, many or a class when expanded.

TGTGCCAGCAGCACCGGACATGATGGGTTCTTC	CASSTGHDGFF	TRBV9	once	.	TRBJ2-1
TGTGCCAGCAGCCTTGGACTAGCGGGCTTTCGGGAGCAGTACTTC	CASSLGLAGFREQYF	TRBV7-6	many	TRBD2	TRBJ2-7
TGTGCCAGCAGCGAGGGCACGCGCTCGGATACGCAGTATTTT	CASSEGTRSDTQYF	TRBV3-1	once	.	TRBJ2-3
TGTGCCAGCAGACCCTGGGACAGGGATACTTTCTCTGGAAACACCATATATTTT	CASRPWDRDTFSGNTIYF	TRBV28	.	TRBD1	TRBJ1-3
TGTGCCAGCAGCTCCTCGTCAGTCTACGAGCAGTACTTC	CASSSSSVYEQYF	TRBV7-6	many	.	TRBJ2-7
TGTGCCAGCAGTCTACGTGTTAACTCCTACAATGAGCAGTTCTTC	CASSLRVNSYNEQFF	TRBV6-5	.	.	TRBJ2-1
TGCAGCGTGGAGACCCCAGATACGCAGTATTTT	CSVETPDTQYF	TRBV29-1	.	.	TRBJ2-3
TGCAGTGCTAGAGATTGGGACAGGGCGGCGAATGGCTACACCTTC	CSARDWDRAANGYTF	TRBV20-1	.	TRBD1	TRBJ1-2
TGTGCCAGCAGCTTGACGGGACAGGGAAGCTCGTCCAACACCGGGGAGCTGTTTTTT	CASSLTGQGSSSNTGELFF	TRBV5-4	.	TRBD1	TRBJ2-2
TGTGCCAGTAGTTTCGGGGGGATATACAATGAGCAGTTCTTC	CASSFGGIYNEQFF	TRBV19	once	TRBD2	TRBJ2-1
TGTGCCAGCAGTACGTGGGGGACTACCTACAATGAGCAGTTCTTC	CASSTWGTTYNEQFF	TRBV28	few	TRBD2	TRBJ2-1
TGTGCCAGCAGCCCGGGACAGGGGGCGCTCGGGGAGACCCAGTACTTC	CASSPGQGALGETQYF	TRBV7-6	many	TRBD1	TRBJ2-5
TGTGCCAGCAGCCAAATCTCATCGGGTTTAGATCTCTTT	CASSQISSGLDLF	TRBV7-9	many	.	TRBJ1-1
TGTGCCAGCAGTTGCAGCCAGGGAGTAGGGAATGAGCAGTTCTTC	CASSCSQGVGNEQFF	TRBV6-8	.	.	TRBJ2-1
TGCAGTGCTCGCAGTCCGGGACAGGGGGAGAGTAATTCACCCCTCCACTTT	CSARSPGQGESNSPLHF	TRBV20-1	.	TRBD1	TRBJ1-6
TGTGCCAGCAGTCCTGAGGACGCGATGGAGGAGGCTTTCTTT	CASSPEDAMEEAFF	TRBV28	few	.	TRBJ1-1
TGCGCCAGCAGCGTGGGGAATTCACCCCTCCACTTT	CASSVGNSPLHF	TRBV5-1	.	.	TRBJ1-6
TGCAGTGCTAGGGGCCCAGGGGGGCCTAACTATGGCTACACCTTC	CSARGPGGPNYGYTF	TRBV20-1	few	TRBD1	TRBJ1-2
TGTGCCAGCAGTTCAGGGACTAGCGGGGGGACCGATGAGCAGTTCTTC	CASSSGTSGGTDEQFF	TRBV12-3/TRBV12-4	.	TRBD2	TRBJ2-1
TGTGCCAGCAGTTTATTCTCGGGGGGGCCGGACAATGAGCAGTTCTTC	CASSLFSGGPDNEQFF	TRBV12-3/TRBV12-4	.	TRBD2	TRBJ2-1
TGCAGCGCCTTTCCTGGGGAAAAGAACACTGAAGCTTTCTTT	CSAFPGEKNTEAFF	TRBV29-1	.	.	TRBJ1-1
TGTGCCAGTAGTTCAATCCAGGGGGGCACAGATACGCAGTATTTT	CASSSIQGGTDTQYF	TRBV19	many	TRBD1	TRBJ2-3
TGTGCCAGCAGCCAAGGGGGCGGGGGGCAAGAGACCCAGTACTTC	CASSQGGGGQETQYF	TRBV7-2	many	.	TRBJ2-5
TGCAGTGCCCCCCGGGAGAGCGATTCACCCCTCCACTTT	CSAPRESDSPLHF	TRBV20-1	.	.	TRBJ1-6
TGTGCCAGCTCACCAGGTGGGGGGGCACTAGCCAAAAACATTCAGTACTTC	CASSPGGGALAKNIQYF	TRBV18	.	.	TRBJ2-4
TGCAGTGCTAGAGAAATGGGGCTGAATGAGCAGTTCTTC	CSAREMGLNEQFF	TRBV20-1	.	.	TRBJ2-1
TGCGCCAGCAGCCAGGGACCCGGCGCAGATACGCAGTATTTT	CASSQGPGADTQYF	TRBV4-1	few	.	TRBJ2-3